Below are 16 T cell receptor beta chains sequenced from a single sample in a study of cytomegalovirus exposure and HLA in healthy donors (dated by TCRdb to between 2016 and 2019). The library was built by means of the immunoSEQ multiplex PCR assay. TCRdb stores this immuneACCESS table with in-frame sequences only. Part of the clones is absent; in the studies checked, under half of the shortfall reflects unresolved V genes, and no reason is known for the rest. The sample profile shows roughly 170,000 clones; about 80% of them were found once. The ten largest make up 2.5% to 3% of the sample. The sequencing sample was made of PBMCs. The receptors derive from a woman between 18 and 30 years old in good health and CMV-seropositive.

This rearrangement joins TRBV5-4 to TRBJ2-2, with D perhaps TRBD2 (7 bases). V shed 4 bases and J shed 7 bases, with 20 bases lying between them. The CDR3 is made up of 16 amino acids. From germline, CDR1 is SGHNT and CDR2 YYREEE (reference sequence). CDR3 sequence reads: CASSTTRGGLGGELFF. The CDR3, as DNA: TGTGCCAGCAGCACTACGAGGGGGGGCCTTGGCGGGGAGCTGTTTTTT. Supplemented by reference TRBV5-4 and TRBJ2-2, the full variable domain reads ETGVTQSPTHLIKTRGQQVTLRCSSQSGHNTVSWYQQALGQGPQFIFQYYREEENGRGNFPPRFSGLQFPNYSSELNVNALELDDSALYLCASSTTRGGLGGELFFGEGSRLTVL.

The chain joins TRBV2 to TRBJ2-4; 9 bases fit TRBD2. The trim removed 3 bases at V and 0 bases at J, leaving 9 bases unmatched. CDR3 length: 18 amino acids. Germline CDR1 and CDR2: SNHLY and FYNNEI. CDR3 nucleotide sequence: TGTGCCAGCAGTGATTCTAGCGGGGAGCCGCTAGCCAAAAACATTCAGTACTTC. It specifies CASSDSSGEPLAKNIQYF.

The chain employs TRBV10-3 and TRBJ2-2, with 7 bases matching TRBD2. Trimming removed 0 bases from V and 5 bases from J; junction bases left unmatched: 3. This CDR3 is built from 15 residues. Germline CDR1 and CDR2: ENHRY and SYGVKD. This chain's CDR3 is CAISESRGGTGELFF. CDR3 bases: TGTGCCATCAGTGAGTCCCGGGGAGGGACCGGGGAGCTGTTTTTT.

V gene TRBV7-9 combines with J gene TRBJ1-6; D is undetermined. Germline CDR1 SEHNR, CDR2 FQNEAQ (reference sequence). There are 14 residues in the CDR3. Trimming removed 7 bases from V and 9 bases from J, with 16 bases in between. CDR3 loop: CASTDQAVSSPLHF. CDR3 nucleotide sequence: TGTGCCAGCACCGACCAGGCAGTCTCTTCACCCCTCCACTTT.

This clone came up a few times. This chain links TRBV2 with TRBJ2-5; the D gene is possibly TRBD2 (6 bases). CDR1 is SNHLY, CDR2 FYNNEI, per germline. There are 13 residues in the CDR3. Deletions cut 4 bases from V and 5 bases from J, with 11 bases between. The CDR3 protein is CASSGGAGETQYF. The CDR3 DNA reads as TGTGCCAGCAGTGGAGGGGCGGGGGAGACCCAGTACTTC.

The chain uses TRBV2 and TRBJ1-4, with 8 bases matching TRBD1. CDR3 length: 14 residues. V gave up 8 bases and J gave up 2 bases; unmatched junction bases: 4. Germline V gene sequence: CDR1 SNHLY, CDR2 FYNNEI. The CDR3 sequence is CASGDRGTNEKLFF. Written as DNA, the CDR3 is TGTGCCAGCGGCGACAGGGGCACTAATGAAAAACTGTTTTTT.

This chain joins TRBV13 and TRBJ2-7, with a tentative D call TRBD2 (5 bases). The V end lost 8 bases, the J end lost 6 bases, and 14 bases lay between the germline ends. The V gene's germline CDR1 is PRHDT and CDR2 FYEKMQ (reference sequence). The CDR3 totals 12 residues. The DNA of the CDR3 is TGTGCCAGCGGCGTACGAGGGCTCGAGCAGTACTTC. Amino acids: CASGVRGLEQYF.

This sequence joins TRBV19 and TRBJ1-6, with D tentatively TRBD1 (6 bases). The CDR3 is made up of 13 amino acids. Trimming pared 5 bases from V and 10 bases from J, leaving 12 bases between. Germline lookup yields CDR1 LNHDA and CDR2 SQIVND (reference sequence). CDR3 DNA sequence: TGTGCCAGTAGTGCCACAGGGAGATCACCCCTCCACTTT. Translating gives CASSATGRSPLHF.

J is TRBJ2-7 and V is TRBV6-1, with TRBD1 as a possible D gene (5 bases). Germline V gives CDR1 MNHNS, CDR2 SASEGT. V lost 1 base and J 2 bases, leaving 15 bases between the germline ends. The CDR3 spans 16 residues. CDR3 sequence reads: CASSEDGATWPYEQYF. Written as DNA, the CDR3 is TGTGCCAGCAGTGAAGATGGGGCGACGTGGCCCTACGAGCAGTACTTC.

The chain is built from TRBV6-1 and TRBJ1-2, with 7 bases matching TRBD1. V shed 5 bases, J shed 6 bases, and the junction held 9 bases outside the gene matches. This CDR3 contains 14 residues. Germline CDR1 reads MNHNS; CDR2 reads SASEGT. The CDR3 nucleotides read TGTGCCAGCAGTCCTCCAGACAGGGAACATGGCTACACCTTC. It translates to CASSPPDREHGYTF.

The chain recombines TRBV5-6 with TRBJ1-3; D is perhaps TRBD1 (6 bases). V gave up 4 bases and J gave up 3 bases, with 20 bases separating them. The CDR3 is made up of 17 amino acids. Germline V gene sequence: CDR1 SGHDT, CDR2 YYEEEE. This CDR3 reads CASSRGGAGLFGNTIYF. CDR3 DNA: TGTGCCAGCAGCCGCGGGGGGGCCGGATTGTTTGGAAACACCATATATTTT.

The chain couples TRBV2 to TRBJ1-5, with D unclear. The V end was cut by 3 bases, the J end by 5 bases, with 8 bases between. The CDR3 is made up of 13 amino acids. CDR1 is SNHLY and CDR2 is FYNNEI in the germline V gene. The CDR3 DNA follows: TGTGCCAGCAGTGACCTCAGTGATCAGCCCCAGCATTTT. Protein: CASSDLSDQPQHF.

This chain connects TRBV7-6 to TRBJ2-1; D might be TRBD1 (5 bases). CDR1 and CDR2 from the germline V gene are SGHVS and FNYEAQ. V gave up 4 bases and J gave up 9 bases, with 16 bases separating them. This CDR3 region has 14 residues. In DNA form, the CDR3 reads TGTGCCAGCAGCTCCATGAGACAGAAGGCTGAGCAGTTCTTC. Encoded protein: CASSSMRQKAEQFF. The whole variable domain, remainder taken from reference TRBV7-6 and TRBJ2-1, is GAGVSQSPRYKVTKRGQDVALRCDPISGHVSLYWYRQALGQGPEFLTYFNYEAQQDKSGLPNDRFSAERPEGSISTLTIQRTEQRDSAMYRCASSSMRQKAEQFFGPGTRLTVL.

This clone has only a few counts. The chain carries TRBV6-5 and TRBJ2-7; D is ambiguous. Germline-derived CDR1 and CDR2 are MNHEY and SVGAGI. V was cut by 8 bases and J by 2 bases, with 16 bases left in between. This CDR3 has 14 residues. CDR3 sequence reads: CASRIAFDTYEQYF. CDR3 nucleotides: TGTGCCAGCCGGATAGCCTTCGATACCTACGAGCAGTACTTC.

This clone was seen only once. This rearrangement joins TRBV5-1 to TRBJ2-1; 11 bases map to TRBD2. This CDR3 has 18 amino acids. V was clipped by 5 bases and J by 0 bases; unmatched bases: 10. Germline loops: CDR1 SGHRS, CDR2 YFSETQ. The CDR3 DNA follows: TGCGCCAGCAGGGGGATCCCTCTAGCGGGGGGCTCCTACAATGAGCAGTTCTTC. This sequence encodes CASRGIPLAGGSYNEQFF.

The rearrangement links TRBV20-1 to TRBJ1-1; D unresolved. Trimming took off 7 bases at V and 11 bases at J, with 8 bases between the two ends. The germline gives CDR1 DFQATT, CDR2 SNEGSKA (reference sequence). This CDR3 has 8 residues. As DNA, the CDR3 is TGCAGTGTGGAGGAGGCTTTCTTT. This translates into CSVEEAFF.